This T cell receptor beta chain derives from a study of regulatory T cells in long-lasting Graves disease. Study summary: Newly diagnosed Graves' patients took antithyroid drugs under 3 months.

Time point specified: newly diagnosed GD, antithyroid drugs for less than 3 months. Preparation of the TCR library used RNA extracted from PBMCs. The authors drew patients from an endocrinology department in Xi'an, China. Arm-PCR of CDR3 regions and iRepertoire HTBI primers were used to build TCR beta libraries. TCRdb ran MiXCR on the multiplex PCR reads and lists one entry per CDR3 protein. The sample carries around 360,000 distinct CDR3 sequences, around 15% recorded once. Trimming removed 4 bases from V and 8 bases from J, with 9 bases in between. The CDR3 has 12 amino acids. Germline CDR1 is SGHTA and CDR2 is FQGNSA. This clonotype was seen ten or more times. The data were also submitted as part of a second study, on T cells in Graves' hyperthyroidism and ophthalmopathy. That study adds: In patients aged 18 to 65, hyperthyroidism was newly diagnosed, with duration under 2 months.

The sequence came from a woman aged 18-29 years with Graves disease. The chain carries TRBV7-2 and TRBJ2-1, with D unclear. The sequenced sample was peripheral blood mononuclear cells (PBMCs), obtained at new diagnosis, from a patient treated with antithyroid drugs. This chain's CDR3 is CASSSSLYEQFF. The CDR3 coding sequence is TGTGCCAGCAGCTCTTCGTTGTATGAGCAGTTCTTC.